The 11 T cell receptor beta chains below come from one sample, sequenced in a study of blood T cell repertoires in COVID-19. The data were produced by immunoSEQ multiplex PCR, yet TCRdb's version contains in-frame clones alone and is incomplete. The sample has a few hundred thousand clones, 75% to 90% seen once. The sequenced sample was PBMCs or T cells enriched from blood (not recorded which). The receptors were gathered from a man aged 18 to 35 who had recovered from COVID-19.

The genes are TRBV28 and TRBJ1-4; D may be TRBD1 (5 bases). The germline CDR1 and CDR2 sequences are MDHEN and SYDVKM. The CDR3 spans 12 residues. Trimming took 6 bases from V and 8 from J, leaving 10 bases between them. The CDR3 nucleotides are TGTGCCAGCAGGAAAAACAGGGAAAAACTGTTTTTT. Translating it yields CASRKNREKLFF.

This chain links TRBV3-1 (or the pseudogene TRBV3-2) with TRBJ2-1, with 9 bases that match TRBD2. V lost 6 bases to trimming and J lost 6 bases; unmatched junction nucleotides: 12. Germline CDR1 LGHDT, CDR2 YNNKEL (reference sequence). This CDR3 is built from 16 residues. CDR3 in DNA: TGTGCCAGCAGACTATCCAGCGGGGGGCTGGTCAATGAGCAGTTCTTC. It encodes CASRLSSGGLVNEQFF.

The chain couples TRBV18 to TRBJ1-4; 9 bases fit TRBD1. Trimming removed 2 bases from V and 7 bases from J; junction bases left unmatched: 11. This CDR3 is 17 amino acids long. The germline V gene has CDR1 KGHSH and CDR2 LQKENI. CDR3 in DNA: TGTGCCAGCTCACCAGGGGACAGGGCAGGGTCCGGTGAAAAACTGTTTTTT. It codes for CASSPGDRAGSGEKLFF.

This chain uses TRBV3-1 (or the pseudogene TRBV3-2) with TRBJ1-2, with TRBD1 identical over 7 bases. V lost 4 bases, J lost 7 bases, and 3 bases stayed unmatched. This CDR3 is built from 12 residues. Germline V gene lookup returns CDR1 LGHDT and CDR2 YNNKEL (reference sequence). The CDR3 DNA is TGTGCCAGCAGCCTAGGGACAGCTGGCTACACCTTC. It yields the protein CASSLGTAGYTF.

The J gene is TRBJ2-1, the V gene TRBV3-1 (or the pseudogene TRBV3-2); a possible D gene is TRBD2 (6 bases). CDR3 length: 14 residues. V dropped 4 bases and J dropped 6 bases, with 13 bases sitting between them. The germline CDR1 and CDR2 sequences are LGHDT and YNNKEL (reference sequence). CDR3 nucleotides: TGTGCCAGCAGCCCCAGGCGGGGCGGCAATGAGCAGTTCTTC. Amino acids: CASSPRRGGNEQFF.

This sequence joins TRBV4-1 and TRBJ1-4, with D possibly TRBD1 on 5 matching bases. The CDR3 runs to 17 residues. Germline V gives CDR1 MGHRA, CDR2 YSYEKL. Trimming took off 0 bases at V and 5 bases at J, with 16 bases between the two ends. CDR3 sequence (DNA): TGCGCCAGCAGCCAAGATCCCACACAGGACCGGAATGAAAAACTGTTTTTT. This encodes CASSQDPTQDRNEKLFF.

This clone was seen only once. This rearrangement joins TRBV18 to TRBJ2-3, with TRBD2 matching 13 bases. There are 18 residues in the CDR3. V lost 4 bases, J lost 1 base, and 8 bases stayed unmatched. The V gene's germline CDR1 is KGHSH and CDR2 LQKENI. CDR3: CASSRGLAGERGTDTQYF. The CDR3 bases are TGTGCCAGCTCACGAGGACTAGCGGGAGAGCGAGGCACAGATACGCAGTATTTT.

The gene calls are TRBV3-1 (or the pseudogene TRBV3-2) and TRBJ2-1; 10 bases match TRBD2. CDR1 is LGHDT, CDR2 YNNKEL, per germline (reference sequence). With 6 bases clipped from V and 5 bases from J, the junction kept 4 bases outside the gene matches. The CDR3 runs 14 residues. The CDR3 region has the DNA TGTGCCAGCAGACTAGCGGGAACCCACAATGAGCAGTTCTTC. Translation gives CASRLAGTHNEQFF.

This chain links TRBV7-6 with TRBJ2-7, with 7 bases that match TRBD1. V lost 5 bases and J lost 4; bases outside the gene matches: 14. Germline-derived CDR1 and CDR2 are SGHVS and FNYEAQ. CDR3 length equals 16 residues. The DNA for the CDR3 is TGTGCCAGCAGCCCCGAGATCGCGACAGGGAAATACGAGCAGTACTTC. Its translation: CASSPEIATGKYEQYF.

This CDR3 reads CASSVAAGANEKLFF. The CDR3 DNA sequence: TGTGCCAGCAGCGTAGCGGCAGGGGCTAATGAAAAACTGTTTTTT. V is TRBV9 and J is TRBJ1-4; a weak D match, TRBD1 (6 bases). CDR3 length equals 15 residues. Trimming left V 0 bases short and J 3 bases short, with 9 bases between. Germline lookup yields CDR1 SGDLS and CDR2 YYNGEE.

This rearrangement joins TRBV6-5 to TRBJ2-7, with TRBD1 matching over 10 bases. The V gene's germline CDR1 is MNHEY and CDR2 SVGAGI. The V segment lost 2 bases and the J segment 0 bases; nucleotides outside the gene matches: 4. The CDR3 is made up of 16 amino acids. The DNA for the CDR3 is TGTGCCAGCAGTTACCAGGGACAGGGGCCCTCCTACGAGCAGTACTTC. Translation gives CASSYQGQGPSYEQYF.